These 6 T cell receptor beta chains originate from one sample sequenced in a study of cytomegalovirus exposure and HLA in healthy donors. Vbeta (60) and Jbeta (13) primers were used in the PCR. Profiled with immunoSEQ multiplex PCR; TCRdb holds only in-frame clones, not every one. The repertoire holds about 180,000 clones, over 70% seen once, with about 2.9% in the top ten. Sequencing was done on a sample of PBMCs. The origin of the receptors is a male donor in good health and CMV-seronegative.

This clone was counted a few times. The chain is built from TRBV19 and TRBJ1-5, with D perhaps TRBD1 (6 bases). V was shortened by 3 bases and J by 4 bases, with 16 bases between the two germline ends. The CDR3 extends over 16 amino acids. CDR1 and CDR2 (germline): LNHDA, SQIVND (reference sequence). The CDR3 DNA sequence: TGTGCCAGTAGTATGCGTACAGGGCTTCGGAATCAGCCCCAGCATTTT. Translating it yields CASSMRTGLRNQPQHF.

The V gene is TRBV5-5, the J gene TRBJ2-1, with D perhaps matching TRBD1 (5 bases). The ends were cut back, 2 bases at V and 4 bases at J, with 16 bases in the middle. This CDR3 has 16 amino acids. Germline CDR1 reads SGHKS; CDR2 reads YYEKEE (reference sequence). The CDR3 reads CASSLGASPRYNEQFF. DNA of the CDR3: TGTGCCAGCAGCTTAGGGGCCTCACCTAGGTACAATGAGCAGTTCTTC.

The chain joins TRBV29-1 to TRBJ1-3, with a weak D call TRBD1 (6 bases). Germline V gives CDR1 SQVTM, CDR2 ANQGSEA. The CDR3 is 15 amino acids. V was trimmed by 6 bases and J by 0 bases, leaving 15 bases between them. The CDR3: CSVATGTNSGNTIYF. The CDR3 region has the DNA TGCAGCGTGGCGACAGGTACAAACTCTGGAAACACCATATATTTT.

This chain uses TRBV6-1 with TRBJ1-5, with TRBD1 as a possible D gene (5 bases). This CDR3 has 15 residues. V dropped 7 bases and J dropped 2 bases, with 15 bases sitting between them. Germline CDR1 MNHNS, CDR2 SASEGT. In nucleotides, the CDR3 is TGTGCCAGCACTCCTTGGGGGGAAGGCAATCAGCCCCAGCATTTT. Its translation is CASTPWGEGNQPQHF.

This rearrangement joins TRBV11-1 to TRBJ2-1, with D unclear. The V gene's germline CDR1 is SGHAT and CDR2 FQDESV (reference sequence). V was cut by 2 bases and J by 9 bases, with 5 bases left in between. This CDR3 has 11 residues. The CDR3 DNA sequence: TGTGCCAGCAGCTTAACGGTTGAGCAGTTCTTC. Protein sequence: CASSLTVEQFF.

The chain links TRBV30 to TRBJ1-5, with D uncertain. V shed 0 bases and J shed 5 bases, with 8 bases lying between them. Germline V gives CDR1 GTSNPN, CDR2 SVGIG (reference sequence). The CDR3 totals 13 residues. This CDR3 is CAWSVTDYQPQHF. For the CDR3, the DNA is TGTGCCTGGAGTGTCACAGATTATCAGCCCCAGCATTTT.